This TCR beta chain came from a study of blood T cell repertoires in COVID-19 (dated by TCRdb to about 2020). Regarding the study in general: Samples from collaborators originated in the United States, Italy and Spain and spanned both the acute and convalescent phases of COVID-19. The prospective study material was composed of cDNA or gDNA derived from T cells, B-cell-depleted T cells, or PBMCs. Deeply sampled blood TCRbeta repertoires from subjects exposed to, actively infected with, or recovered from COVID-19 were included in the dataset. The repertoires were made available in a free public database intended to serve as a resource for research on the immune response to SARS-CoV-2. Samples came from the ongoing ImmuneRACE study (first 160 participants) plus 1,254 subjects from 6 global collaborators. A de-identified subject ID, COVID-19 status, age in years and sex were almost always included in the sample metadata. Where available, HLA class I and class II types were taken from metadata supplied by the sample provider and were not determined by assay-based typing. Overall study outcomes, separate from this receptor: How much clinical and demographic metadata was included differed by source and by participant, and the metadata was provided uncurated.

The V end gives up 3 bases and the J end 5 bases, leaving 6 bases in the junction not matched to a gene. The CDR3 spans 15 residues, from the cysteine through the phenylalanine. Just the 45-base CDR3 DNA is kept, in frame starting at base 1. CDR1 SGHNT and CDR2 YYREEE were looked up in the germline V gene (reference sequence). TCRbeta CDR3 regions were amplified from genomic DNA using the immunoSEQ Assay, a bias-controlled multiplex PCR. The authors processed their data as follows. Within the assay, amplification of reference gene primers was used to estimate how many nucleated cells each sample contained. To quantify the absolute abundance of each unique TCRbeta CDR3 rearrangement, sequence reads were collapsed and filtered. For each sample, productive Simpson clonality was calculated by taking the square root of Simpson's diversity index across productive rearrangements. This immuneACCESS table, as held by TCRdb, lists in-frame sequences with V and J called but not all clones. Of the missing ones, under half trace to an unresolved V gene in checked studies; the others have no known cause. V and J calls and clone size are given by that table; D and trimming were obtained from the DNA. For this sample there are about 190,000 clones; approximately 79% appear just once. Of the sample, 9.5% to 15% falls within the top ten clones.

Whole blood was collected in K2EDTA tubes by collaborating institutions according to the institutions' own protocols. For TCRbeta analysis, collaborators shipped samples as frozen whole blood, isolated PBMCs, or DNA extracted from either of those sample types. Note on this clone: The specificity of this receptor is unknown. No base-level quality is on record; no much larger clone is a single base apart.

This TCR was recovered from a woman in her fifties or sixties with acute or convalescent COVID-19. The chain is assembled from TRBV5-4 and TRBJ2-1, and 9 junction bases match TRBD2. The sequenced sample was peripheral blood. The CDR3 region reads CASSSQRGADNEQFF. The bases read TGTGCCAGCAGCTCCCAGCGGGGGGCCGACAATGAGCAGTTCTTC.